Shown below are 26 T cell receptor beta chains from a single sample sequenced in a study of spatial heterogeneity in lung cancer (dated by TCRdb to between 2018 and 2021). According to the study, the label for this sample's time point signals: blood at routine non-recurrence follow-up after resection. For TCR sequencing, whole RNA was extracted from tumor and nontumor lung tissue, or from cryopreserved PBMC samples, and no cell sorting was done. Libraries were prepared through 5' RACE. This sample was sequenced with a NextSeq 500. Through fastp at Q25 and MiXCR, TCRdb rebuilt clones from the public reads, retaining in-frame beta chains. Each entry merges the rows of one CDR3 protein and shows their most common DNA and genes. The sample has some 120,000 distinct CDR3 sequences on record, 10% to 15% of them singletons. The ten top clones hold approximately 16% of the sample. This specimen consisted of PBMCs, obtained at follow-up. The source of these receptors is a male donor with early-stage non-small cell lung cancer.

The chain employs TRBV12-3 or TRBV12-4 and TRBJ2-2; tentative D call: TRBD1 (5 bases). Deletions cut 5 bases from V and 0 bases from J, with 7 bases between. The CDR3 sequence is 14 residues long. CDR3 loop: CASSGASNTGELFF. CDR3 DNA: TGTGCCAGCAGTGGGGCCTCGAACACCGGGGAGCTGTTTTTT.

This clonotype was counted between two and nine times. The chain joins TRBV29-1 to TRBJ2-5, with a tentative D call TRBD1 (5 bases). CDR1 SQVTM and CDR2 ANQGSEA come from the germline V gene. Trimming removed 4 bases at V and 5 bases at J, with 14 bases between. This CDR3 is 13 amino acids long. The CDR3 DNA is TGCAGCGTTGGCACCAGGGTATTGGAGACCCAGTACTTC. It encodes CSVGTRVLETQYF.

This clonotype has at least ten counts. V is TRBV6-5 and J is TRBJ2-2; the D gene is possibly TRBD1 (6 bases). V was shortened by 6 bases and J by 3 bases, with 11 bases between the two germline ends. The CDR3 is 14 residues long. Per germline, CDR1 MNHEY and CDR2 SVGAGI. CDR3 residues: CASSPWTDTGELFF. CDR3 DNA sequence: TGTGCCAGCAGCCCCTGGACAGACACCGGGGAGCTGTTTTTT.

The chain recombines TRBV20-1 with TRBJ1-1; D remains ambiguous. Germline loops: CDR1 DFQATT, CDR2 SNEGSKA (reference sequence). This CDR3 spans 14 amino acids. Between the trimmed V and J ends, which lost 3 bases and 4 bases, there was a span of 15 bases. The CDR3 spells CSASSAESFTEAFF. CDR3 coding DNA: TGCAGTGCTAGCTCGGCAGAATCATTCACTGAAGCTTTCTTT.

This clonotype was counted many times. The chain employs TRBV6-2 or TRBV6-3 and TRBJ1-5; 7 nucleotides match TRBD1. The CDR3 is 13 amino acids. Per the germline V gene, CDR1 is MNHEY and CDR2 is SVGEGT. Trimming at V came to 6 bases and at J to 5 bases, leaving 4 bases not matched to a gene. The CDR3 is CASSDRAHQPQHF. The CDR3 DNA sequence: TGTGCCAGCAGCGACAGGGCCCATCAGCCCCAGCATTTT.

The J gene is TRBJ2-7, the V gene TRBV3-1, with 10 bases identical to TRBD1. Trimming at V came to 1 base and at J to 0 bases, leaving 0 bases not matched to a gene. The CDR3 runs to 15 residues. Germline-derived CDR1 and CDR2 are LGHDT and YNNKEL (reference sequence). CDR3 amino acids: CASSQGDRGSYEQYF. The CDR3, as DNA: TGTGCCAGCAGCCAAGGGGACAGGGGCTCCTACGAGCAGTACTTC.

This clonotype came up many times. The chain joins TRBV10-3 to TRBJ2-7, with 7 bases aligning to TRBD1. The CDR3 runs 15 residues. V shed 6 bases and J 1 base; nucleotides not matched to a gene: 9. Per germline, CDR1 ENHRY and CDR2 SYGVKD. CDR3 amino acids: CAISNGGQLSYEQYF. As DNA, the CDR3 is TGTGCCATCAGCAATGGGGGACAGCTTTCCTACGAGCAGTACTTC.

The rearrangement uses TRBV5-4 and TRBJ1-6; 11 nucleotides match TRBD1. CDR1 is SGHNT, CDR2 YYREEE, per germline (reference sequence). The CDR3 totals 14 residues. The trim removed 4 bases at V and 9 bases at J, leaving 3 bases unmatched. CDR3 nucleotide sequence: TGTGCCAGCAGCGGACAGGGGGCGGCTTCACCCCTCCACTTT. As protein: CASSGQGAASPLHF.

The chain has TRBV25-1 and TRBJ1-6; D possibly corresponds to TRBD1 (5 bases). Germline values: CDR1 MGHDK, CDR2 SYGVNS. The ends were cut back, 3 bases at V and 3 bases at J, with 15 bases in the middle. The CDR3 contains 17 residues. Written as DNA, the CDR3 is TGTGCCAGCAGTGATTCGGGGACGGACTACTATAATTCACCCCTCCACTTT. Protein product: CASSDSGTDYYNSPLHF.

The chain employs TRBV20-1 and TRBJ1-5, with D perhaps matching TRBD1 (5 bases). Trimming took 6 bases from V and 3 from J, leaving 12 bases between them. The germline CDR1 and CDR2 sequences are DFQATT and SNEGSKA (reference sequence). The CDR3 is 13 residues long. CDR3 sequence (DNA): TGCAGTGCCCCTAAGGGGACCAATCAGCCCCAGCATTTT. This gives the protein CSAPKGTNQPQHF.

The V gene is TRBV7-2, the J gene TRBJ2-2; D remains ambiguous. V lost 1 base, J lost 3 bases, and 3 bases lay in between. Germline CDR1 reads SGHTA; CDR2 reads FQGNSA. CDR3 length: 13 residues. DNA for the CDR3: TGTGCCAGCAGCTTAGGCTACACCGGGGAGCTGTTTTTT. Translating gives CASSLGYTGELFF.

The chain combines TRBV12-3 or TRBV12-4 with TRBJ1-1, with a possible D match to TRBD1 (6 bases). CDR3 size: 14 residues. The germline V and J ends were trimmed by 5 bases and 0 bases, with 10 bases remaining between them. CDR3 bases: TGTGCCAGCAGTATACAGGGACTGAACACTGAAGCTTTCTTT. Amino acid sequence: CASSIQGLNTEAFF.

This clonotype has just a few counts. The genes are TRBV20-1 and TRBJ2-3, with 8 bases matching TRBD2. The CDR3 contains 16 residues. Germline CDR1 and CDR2: DFQATT and SNEGSKA (reference sequence). J was trimmed by 2 bases and V by 6 bases; bases with no gene match: 13. The CDR3 loop is CSAPPGGGGFTDTQYF. The CDR3 DNA sequence: TGCAGTGCCCCCCCGGGCGGCGGGGGGTTCACAGATACGCAGTATTTT.

This clonotype was seen at least ten times. The chain uses TRBV9 and TRBJ2-3; D unclear. V was clipped by 1 base and J by 1 base, with 10 bases between them. Germline V lookup: CDR1 SGDLS, CDR2 YYNGEE. The CDR3 has 15 amino acids. CDR3 DNA: TGTGCCAGCAGCGTAAAGGGCGGTCGCACAGATACGCAGTATTTT. Its protein is CASSVKGGRTDTQYF.

This chain uses TRBV5-1 with TRBJ2-2; a possible D gene is TRBD2 (5 bases). CDR1 is SGHRS, CDR2 YFSETQ, per germline. This CDR3 is 13 amino acids long. Trimming shortened V by 5 bases and J by 2 bases, and 7 bases separated the two germline ends. CDR3 coding DNA: TGCGCCAGCAGGGGAGAAAACACCGGGGAGCTGTTTTTT. It translates to CASRGENTGELFF.

The genes are TRBV6-2 or TRBV6-3 and TRBJ1-6; 8 nucleotides align to TRBD1. The CDR3 has 16 amino acids. The germline CDR1 and CDR2 sequences are MNHEY and SVGEGT. J gave up 5 bases and V 4 bases, and 7 bases lay outside the gene matches. The CDR3, as DNA: TGTGCCAGCAGTTCACTTGGACAGGGACATAATTCACCCCTCCACTTT. Translation: CASSSLGQGHNSPLHF.

This clonotype was observed at least ten times. The rearrangement joins TRBV6-5 to TRBJ1-1; 9 bases match TRBD1. V lost 2 bases, J lost 8 bases, and 15 bases stayed unmatched. The length of the CDR3 is 17 residues. Germline loops: CDR1 MNHEY, CDR2 SVGAGI. CDR3 protein: CASSYDFGDREVYEAFF. The DNA of the CDR3 is TGTGCCAGCAGTTACGATTTCGGGGACAGGGAGGTATACGAAGCTTTCTTT.

In its sample, this clonotype was seen a few times. The chain links TRBV13 to TRBJ2-1; no clear D gene. The CDR3 has 14 residues. CDR1 PRHDT and CDR2 FYEKMQ come from the germline V gene (reference sequence). V shed 1 base and J shed 2 bases, with 6 bases lying between them. CDR3 protein: CASSLAAPYNEQFF. The CDR3, as DNA: TGTGCCAGCAGCTTAGCGGCCCCCTACAATGAGCAGTTCTTC.

This clonotype appeared a few times. V and J are TRBV20-1 and TRBJ2-3; TRBD2 agrees at 7 bases. The CDR3 length is 14 residues. The V gene end was trimmed by 4 bases and the J gene end by 2 bases; junction bases not matched to a gene: 6. Germline CDR1 reads DFQATT; CDR2 reads SNEGSKA (reference sequence). The CDR3 nucleotides are TGCAGTGCTATAGAGCGGGGTGTCACAGATACGCAGTATTTT. This translates into CSAIERGVTDTQYF.

The V gene is TRBV5-1, the J gene TRBJ2-5; TRBD1 aligns across 12 bases. V shed 4 bases, J shed 2 bases, and the junction held 9 bases outside the gene matches. The CDR3 has 17 amino acids. The germline CDR1 and CDR2 sequences are SGHRS and YFSETQ. The CDR3 loop is CASSPGTGGRSQETQYF. The CDR3 DNA sequence: TGCGCCAGCAGCCCCGGGACAGGGGGCAGAAGTCAAGAGACCCAGTACTTC.

This clonotype was counted many times. This chain connects TRBV28 to TRBJ1-6, with 7 bases identical to TRBD1. J lost 7 bases, V lost 3 bases, and 9 bases had no gene match. CDR3 length: 16 amino acids. Per the germline V gene, CDR1 is MDHEN and CDR2 is SYDVKM. CDR3 sequence reads: CASSFSSTGSNSPLHF. CDR3 nucleotides: TGTGCCAGCAGTTTCTCCTCGACAGGGTCCAATTCACCCCTCCACTTT.

V gene TRBV12-3 or TRBV12-4 combines with J gene TRBJ1-2; TRBD1 agrees at 7 bases. Trimming removed 5 bases from V and 8 bases from J; junction bases left unmatched: 8. The CDR3 runs to 13 residues. The CDR3 DNA is TGTGCCAGCAGTAGGGACAGTCCCTCGGGCTACACCTTC. Protein sequence: CASSRDSPSGYTF.

The chain combines TRBV30 with TRBJ1-5, with 8 bases fitting TRBD1. Germline V gene lookup returns CDR1 GTSNPN and CDR2 SVGIG (reference sequence). There are 13 residues in the CDR3. J gave up 7 bases and V 5 bases, and 7 bases lay outside the gene matches. CDR3 protein: CAWAGQGGQPQHF. In DNA, the CDR3 is TGTGCCTGGGCTGGACAGGGAGGCCAGCCCCAGCATTTT. The full variable domain, completed using reference TRBV30 and TRBJ1-5, is SQTIHQWPATLVQPVGSPLSLECTVEGTSNPNLYWYRQAAGRGLQLLFYSVGIGQISSEVPQNLSASRPQDRQFILSSKKLLLSDSGFYLCAWAGQGGQPQHFGDGTRLSIL.

This clonotype has a handful of counts. This chain uses TRBV6-1 with TRBJ1-1; D unclear. In germline, CDR1 is MNHNS, CDR2 SASEGT. The CDR3 is made up of 13 amino acids. The germline V and J ends were trimmed by 0 bases and 7 bases, with 9 bases remaining between them. The CDR3 nucleotides are TGTGCCAGCAGTGAAGCGGTACAGCGTGAAGCTTTCTTT. Translated, it gives CASSEAVQREAFF.

DNA for the CDR3: TGTGCCAGCAGCTTAATAGGGAGGAATGGCTACACCTTC. Translation: CASSLIGRNGYTF. The chain is built from TRBV11-1 and TRBJ1-2; D unclear. Trimming stripped 2 bases from V and 6 bases from J, with 10 bases between. The CDR3 consists of 13 residues. Germline CDR1 reads SGHAT; CDR2 reads FQDESV (reference sequence).

V gene TRBV4-1 combines with J gene TRBJ2-7; tentative D call: TRBD1 (6 bases). Germline V lookup: CDR1 MGHRA, CDR2 YSYEKL. CDR3 length equals 15 residues. The ends were cut back, 1 base at V and 4 bases at J, with 14 bases in the middle. The CDR3: CASSQGQVLPYEQYF. CDR3 nucleotides: TGCGCCAGCAGCCAAGGACAGGTCCTCCCTTACGAGCAGTACTTC.